The rows below give T cell receptor beta chains drawn from one sample of a study of shared clonotypes between healthy human individuals. The method was immunoSEQ multiplex PCR; TCRdb's version includes in-frame clones alone and lacks a portion of them. This table holds over 750,000 clones, around 96% found once. The sequencing sample was made of naive CD8+ T cells sorted from blood. Receptors were obtained from a man aged 30-40 years in good health. Both conserved end residues are part of each CDR3. The order of the fields is V gene, clone size, CDR3 length, J gene, CDR3 protein. Some rows have no size entry. The others give once, few or many, or a class for an expanded clone.

v_gene: TRBV18; abundance: -; len: 13; j_gene: TRBJ1-1; CDR3aa: CASSLGTGTQAFF
v_gene: TRBV7-2; abundance: -; len: 13; j_gene: TRBJ2-2; CDR3aa: CASSLKGAGELFF
v_gene: TRBV27; abundance: -; len: 16; j_gene: TRBJ1-2; CDR3aa: CASSFSSGQGFYGYTF
v_gene: TRBV7-9; abundance: -; len: 12; j_gene: TRBJ1-2; CDR3aa: CASTYDVWGYTF
v_gene: TRBV5-8; abundance: -; len: 15; j_gene: TRBJ1-5; CDR3aa: CASSLAAYSNQPQHF
v_gene: TRBV25-1; abundance: -; len: 17; j_gene: TRBJ1-1; CDR3aa: CASSEPPEGQGKGGAFF
v_gene: TRBV4-1; abundance: -; len: 17; j_gene: TRBJ1-1; CDR3aa: CASSQVRQTIMNTEAFF
v_gene: TRBV28; abundance: -; len: 13; j_gene: TRBJ1-5; CDR3aa: CASSNRGLVAQHF
v_gene: TRBV28; abundance: once; len: 15; j_gene: TRBJ2-1; CDR3aa: CASSPPSQRANEQFF
v_gene: TRBV2; abundance: -; len: 14; j_gene: TRBJ1-5; CDR3aa: CASSDRGGNQPQHF
v_gene: TRBV7-9; abundance: -; len: 11; j_gene: TRBJ1-1; CDR3aa: CASSVTTPAFF
v_gene: TRBV7-9; abundance: -; len: 15; j_gene: TRBJ2-7; CDR3aa: CASSSHRTTTYEQYF
v_gene: TRBV6-5; abundance: -; len: 14; j_gene: TRBJ2-5; CDR3aa: CASRRWRGQETQYF
v_gene: TRBV4-2; abundance: once; len: 21; j_gene: TRBJ2-7; CDR3aa: CASSQEFRGQVGAGYPYEQYF
v_gene: TRBV7-6; abundance: -; len: 18; j_gene: TRBJ2-5; CDR3aa: CASSSLLAGKPNQETQYF
v_gene: TRBV30; abundance: -; len: 12; j_gene: TRBJ2-3; CDR3aa: CAWSSPRPGQYF
v_gene: TRBV30; abundance: -; len: 13; j_gene: TRBJ2-7; CDR3aa: CAGRQENSYEQYF
v_gene: TRBV9; abundance: once; len: 16; j_gene: TRBJ1-5; CDR3aa: CASSVSGELGHQPQHF
v_gene: TRBV28; abundance: -; len: 15; j_gene: TRBJ1-1; CDR3aa: CASSSTDLRNTEAFF
v_gene: TRBV19; abundance: -; len: 16; j_gene: TRBJ2-1; CDR3aa: CASSIASRSSYNEQFF
v_gene: TRBV11-2; abundance: -; len: 17; j_gene: TRBJ2-6; CDR3aa: CASSLSGVLAGANVLTF
v_gene: TRBV7-9; abundance: -; len: 15; j_gene: TRBJ2-7; CDR3aa: CASSKTGTGEVEQYF
v_gene: TRBV27; abundance: -; len: 13; j_gene: TRBJ1-1; CDR3aa: CASSSVWNTEAFF
v_gene: TRBV16; abundance: -; len: 15; j_gene: TRBJ1-2; CDR3aa: CASSQSGTTNYGYTF
v_gene: TRBV13; abundance: -; len: 16; j_gene: TRBJ1-1; CDR3aa: CASSLLVGPLNTEAFF
v_gene: TRBV28; abundance: -; len: 11; j_gene: TRBJ1-5; CDR3aa: CASSFGQPQHF
v_gene: TRBV27; abundance: -; len: 14; j_gene: TRBJ2-5; CDR3aa: CASSLLGGGETQYF
v_gene: TRBV5-1; abundance: -; len: 16; j_gene: TRBJ2-1; CDR3aa: CASSTRVAGSYNEQFF
v_gene: TRBV29-1; abundance: -; len: 16; j_gene: TRBJ2-3; CDR3aa: CSVWGLAGLSTDTQYF
v_gene: TRBV29-1; abundance: -; len: 14; j_gene: TRBJ2-7; CDR3aa: CSVDSGQGRYEQYF
v_gene: TRBV30; abundance: -; len: 12; j_gene: TRBJ2-3; CDR3aa: CAWSVQVDTQYF
v_gene: TRBV19; abundance: -; len: 12; j_gene: TRBJ2-2; CDR3aa: CASSISPGELFF
v_gene: TRBV2; abundance: -; len: 14; j_gene: TRBJ1-2; CDR3aa: CASSEGQANYGYTF
v_gene: TRBV28; abundance: -; len: 15; j_gene: TRBJ1-5; CDR3aa: CASSSVPPVNQPQHF
v_gene: TRBV9; abundance: -; len: 16; j_gene: TRBJ2-1; CDR3aa: CASSVGTSGLYNEQFF
v_gene: TRBV13; abundance: once; len: 15; j_gene: TRBJ2-1; CDR3aa: CASRLDLAGGNEQFF
v_gene: TRBV5-1; abundance: -; len: 16; j_gene: TRBJ2-1; CDR3aa: CASSLDFHRGDSEQFF
v_gene: TRBV7-2; abundance: -; len: 16; j_gene: TRBJ2-3; CDR3aa: CASSSTGTRRYDTQYF